A single sample is the source of the 7 T cell receptor beta chains below, sequenced in a study of blood T cell repertoires in COVID-19. Generated by immunoSEQ multiplex PCR, the TCRdb table keeps only in-frame clones and is missing some. The table records around 76,000 clones, 65% to 90% of them present only once. Sequencing was done on a sample of peripheral blood. The receptor set was obtained from a man aged 30-40 years with COVID-19, enrolled during active disease.

This clone was counted once. The rearrangement joins TRBV18 to TRBJ1-6, with D unclear. V was cut by 3 bases and J by 6 bases, with 12 bases left in between. This CDR3 comprises 15 residues. Germline-derived CDR1 and CDR2 are KGHSH and LQKENI. CDR3 coding DNA: TGTGCCAGCTCACCTCCCGGGTCCCTTAATTCACCCCTCCACTTT. It yields the protein CASSPPGSLNSPLHF.

The chain is built from TRBV28 and TRBJ1-1; D ambiguous. The CDR3 is 14 residues long. Trimming pared 6 bases from V and 7 bases from J, leaving 18 bases between. Germline V gene sequence: CDR1 MDHEN, CDR2 SYDVKM. The chain's CDR3 is CASSRSGSLLEAFF. The CDR3 nucleotides read TGTGCCAGCAGCCGATCCGGGAGCCTTCTTGAAGCTTTCTTT.

The rearrangement joins TRBV28 to TRBJ2-3; maybe TRBD2 (6 bases). The germline V gene has CDR1 MDHEN and CDR2 SYDVKM. Trimming pared 5 bases from V and 4 bases from J, leaving 19 bases between. The CDR3 sequence is 16 residues long. The CDR3: CASSNPDGRGPDTQYF. The CDR3 bases are TGTGCCAGCAGTAACCCGGACGGGAGAGGCCCAGATACGCAGTATTTT.

This clone was observed a few times. The chain uses TRBV29-1 and TRBJ2-7, with 7 bases aligning to TRBD1. CDR3 length equals 14 residues. The V and J ends lost 6 bases and 5 bases, in that order; junction bases with no gene match: 13. The V gene's germline CDR1 is SQVTM and CDR2 ANQGSEA. The CDR3 nucleotides are TGCAGCGTGACAGGGTCCCAGGGTTTCCACGAGCAGTACTTC. Translating it yields CSVTGSQGFHEQYF.

The chain uses TRBV6-5 and TRBJ2-1, with D possibly matching TRBD1 (5 bases). Germline CDR1 reads MNHEY; CDR2 reads SVGAGI. V was clipped by 2 bases and J by 5 bases, with 7 bases between them. The CDR3 is made up of 13 amino acids. The CDR3 region is CASSYQGNNEQFF. CDR3 coding DNA: TGTGCCAGCAGTTACCAGGGCAACAATGAGCAGTTCTTC.

The J gene is TRBJ2-1, the V gene TRBV6-5; 7 nucleotides align to TRBD2. CDR1 is MNHEY and CDR2 is SVGAGI in the germline V gene. The J segment lost 7 bases and the V segment lost 11 bases, leaving 14 bases of the junction unmatched. CDR3 length: 14 amino acids. CDR3 in amino acids: CASTRGRALNEQFF. The CDR3 nucleotides are TGTGCCTCCACGAGAGGGAGGGCCCTGAATGAGCAGTTCTTC.

V usage is TRBV4-2 and J usage is TRBJ2-1; possible D gene TRBD1, 5 bases. The length of the CDR3 is 14 residues. Germline V CDR1 and CDR2: LGHNA, YNFKEQ. Trimming left V 1 base short and J 4 bases short, with 8 bases between. DNA of the CDR3: TGTGCCAGCAGCCAAGGGGGCAGGTACAATGAGCAGTTCTTC. Translating it yields CASSQGGRYNEQFF.